Sequencing of this TCR beta chain was carried out in a study of OX40 agonist ivuxolimab in advanced cancers. For this clone: The antigen remains unidentified.

The V and J ends lost 6 bases and 5 bases respectively, with 8 bases between them. Germline CDR1 and CDR2: SGHVS and FNYEAQ. CDR3 length equals 11 residues. Overall study results and limits: Low normalized T-cell clonal expansion also characterized some of the nonresponders. CD4+ and CD8+ blood T cells expanded clonally by week 6 at 0.1 to 3.0 mg/kg. More expanded clones were found, on average, in CD8+ than in CD4+ T cells.

Sequenced by immunoSEQ multiplex PCR; TCRdb stores in-frame clones only, minus some. The sample holds tens of thousands of clones, roughly 86% seen once. The sequences come from CD4+ or CD8+ T cells sorted from blood, collected in a trial of the OX40 agonist ivuxolimab. The J gene is TRBJ2-7, the V gene TRBV7-6, with no clear D. This clonotype was sampled from an adult with an advanced solid tumor such as melanoma, head and neck, liver or kidney cancer. The CDR3 nucleotides read TGTGCCAGCAGTCCAGGCCACGAGCAGTACTTC. It translates to CASSPGHEQYF.